This T cell receptor (beta chain) was retrieved from a study of human T cells and chemical hapten exposure. Regarding the study as a whole: Following DPC sensitization, TCRs present above 1 in 1000 frequency showed no change.

On this clonotype: Its antigen is unknown.

This sample's time point: patch test 3, about 24 weeks after DPC sensitization. Regarding treatment: therapeutic diphenylcyclopropenone sensitization with weekly scalp DPC. TCRdb itself ran the RACE reads through MiXCR, one entry per CDR3 protein. Here the sample spans roughly 200,000 distinct CDR3 sequences, about 25% being singletons. CDR1 and CDR2 from the germline V gene are KGHDR and SFDVKD. The ends were cut back, 10 bases at V and 4 bases at J, with 15 bases in the middle. This CDR3 comprises 13 residues. The TCR comes from a woman aged 40 to 55 with alopecia areata. Some clones in this sample may be carry-over from other donors' samples. The specimen was whole blood, collected in connection with sensitization to the hapten diphenylcyclopropenone (DPC). J is TRBJ1-1 and V is TRBV24-1; D is unresolved. The chain's CDR3 is CATEEGMGTEAFF. CDR3 nucleotides: TGTGCCACTGAGGAGGGAATGGGCACTGAAGCTTTCTTT.